Below, 19 T cell receptor beta chains from the same sample are listed, as sequenced in a study of shared clonotypes between healthy human individuals. TCRdb keeps only in-frame clones here, not all; method: immunoSEQ multiplex PCR. This sample has about 2 million clones, with 90% to 95% found just once. Sequenced input: naive CD4+ T cells sorted from blood. Indicated subset: CD45RA+ positively selected. Receptors originate from a man between 18 and 29 years old in good health.

The rearrangement joins TRBV19 to TRBJ1-4, with D unclear. Germline assignment: CDR1 LNHDA and CDR2 SQIVND (reference sequence). The CDR3 consists of 13 residues. Trimming took off 5 bases at V and 11 bases at J, with 15 bases between the two ends. The CDR3 bases are TGTGCCAGTAGTCCCGGACCAGTGGGGAAACTGTTTTTT. Amino acids: CASSPGPVGKLFF.

The V call is TRBV10-3, the J call TRBJ2-3, with 7 bases that match TRBD1. Germline V lookup: CDR1 ENHRY, CDR2 SYGVKD. V lost 4 bases and J lost 1; bases outside the gene matches: 5. CDR3 size: 15 residues. The CDR3 DNA reads TGTGCCATCAGTGCCGAGGGGGCTCGCACAGATACGCAGTATTTT. Translation: CAISAEGARTDTQYF.

V usage is TRBV7-9 and J usage is TRBJ2-2, with 7 bases that match TRBD2. The CDR3 sequence is 15 residues long. The germline V gene has CDR1 SEHNR and CDR2 FQNEAQ (reference sequence). Trimming removed 2 bases from V and 6 bases from J; junction bases left unmatched: 6. The CDR3 loop is CASSLLGGSSGELFF. For the CDR3, the DNA is TGTGCCAGCAGCTTATTAGGCGGGAGCTCCGGGGAGCTGTTTTTT.

V gene TRBV5-8 combines with J gene TRBJ2-5; possibly TRBD1 for D (6 bases). V shed 0 bases and J shed 4 bases, with 10 bases lying between them. The CDR3 totals 14 residues. In germline, CDR1 is SGHTS, CDR2 YDEGEE. The CDR3 sequence: CASSLAGALETQYF. The CDR3, as DNA: TGTGCCAGCAGCTTGGCAGGGGCCCTAGAGACCCAGTACTTC.

The chain couples TRBV7-8 to TRBJ1-1; TRBD1 might be the D (5 bases). The V gene lost 5 bases and the J gene lost 1 base, with 14 bases spanning the gap. This CDR3 has 15 amino acids. The V gene's germline CDR1 is SGHVS and CDR2 FQNEAQ. DNA of the CDR3: TGTGCCAGCAGCCAGCGTTGGGGCGAGAACACTGAAGCTTTCTTT. Protein sequence: CASSQRWGENTEAFF.

With respect to this clone: This could be a read error, since a much larger clone is one nucleotide away. The chain links TRBV6-1 to TRBJ1-1; D gene ambiguous. V lost 4 bases and J lost 4, with 7 bases in between. Germline V gene lookup returns CDR1 MNHNS and CDR2 SASEGT. This CDR3 is 12 amino acids long. The CDR3 reads CASSGGRTEAFF. In DNA, the CDR3 is TGTGCCAGCAGTGGAGGCCGCACTGAAGCTTTCTTT.

The genes are TRBV6-5 and TRBJ2-2, with D unresolved. Per the germline V gene, CDR1 is MNHEY and CDR2 is SVGAGI. Deletions cut 0 bases from V and 7 bases from J, with 12 bases between. The CDR3 consists of 15 residues. CDR3 coding DNA: TGTGCCAGCAGTTACTCTTCGATCGGTATCGGGGAGCTGTTTTTT. Protein sequence: CASSYSSIGIGELFF.

The V gene is TRBV7-2, the J gene TRBJ2-3; possibly TRBD1 for D (6 bases). Trimming removed 5 bases from V and 2 bases from J, with 11 bases in between. The CDR3 is 14 amino acids. CDR1 SGHTA and CDR2 FQGNSA come from the germline V gene. For the CDR3, the DNA is TGTGCCAGCAGCCAGGACAGATCCACAGATACGCAGTATTTT. Translation gives CASSQDRSTDTQYF.

The chain carries TRBV7-2 and TRBJ1-3; TRBD1 matches 7 bases. Germline V lookup: CDR1 SGHTA, CDR2 FQGNSA. This CDR3 has 13 amino acids. J lost 5 bases, V lost 5 bases, and 3 bases had no gene match. The CDR3 region is CASSMGQRNTIYF. The CDR3 DNA follows: TGTGCCAGCAGCATGGGACAGCGAAACACCATATATTTT.

The J gene is TRBJ1-2, the V gene TRBV4-3; D is perhaps TRBD1 (5 bases). The CDR3 length is 15 residues. Deletions cut 0 bases from V and 1 base from J, with 9 bases between. CDR1 and CDR2 from the germline V gene are LGHNA and YSLEER. DNA of the CDR3: TGCGCCAGCAGCCAAGATCACAGGCTTAACTATGGCTACACCTTC. Translated, it gives CASSQDHRLNYGYTF.

The table lists this clone with a count of one. This rearrangement joins TRBV18 to TRBJ1-1, with a tentative D call TRBD1 (5 bases). V gave up 0 bases and J gave up 8 bases, with 10 bases separating them. Germline V gene lookup returns CDR1 KGHSH and CDR2 LQKENI. The CDR3 length is 13 residues. CDR3 region: CASSPPNGQEAFF. As DNA, the CDR3 is TGTGCCAGCTCACCACCGAACGGACAAGAAGCTTTCTTT.

The gene calls are TRBV4-2 and TRBJ1-1, with TRBD1 as a possible D gene (6 bases). V was clipped by 5 bases and J by 4 bases, with 14 bases between them. The CDR3 runs 14 residues. Germline V lookup: CDR1 LGHNA, CDR2 YNFKEQ. The DNA for the CDR3 is TGTGCCAGCAGCATCCGACAGGTCCCCACTGAAGCTTTCTTT. It specifies CASSIRQVPTEAFF.

The rearrangement uses TRBV7-6 and TRBJ2-2, with D uncertain. The V gene lost 1 base and the J gene lost 0 bases, with 9 bases spanning the gap. The CDR3 is made up of 16 amino acids. The germline V gene has CDR1 SGHVS and CDR2 FNYEAQ. For the CDR3, the DNA is TGTGCCAGCAGCTTAGTACAGATCGCGAACACCGGGGAGCTGTTTTTT. It yields the protein CASSLVQIANTGELFF. Drawing the rest from reference TRBV7-6 and TRBJ2-2, the complete variable domain is GAGVSQSPRYKVTKRGQDVALRCDPISGHVSLYWYRQALGQGPEFLTYFNYEAQQDKSGLPNDRFSAERPEGSISTLTIQRTEQRDSAMYRCASSLVQIANTGELFFGEGSRLTVL.

The V gene is TRBV5-1, the J gene TRBJ2-5; 12 bases map to TRBD1. This CDR3 has 14 residues. In germline, CDR1 is SGHRS, CDR2 YFSETQ. The J segment lost 11 bases and the V segment lost 3 bases, leaving 8 bases of the junction unmatched. For the CDR3, the DNA is TGCGCCAGCAGCTACGGGACAGGGGGCGCGTGGCAGTACTTC. Protein sequence: CASSYGTGGAWQYF.

Turning to this clone: A single base separates this from a much larger clone, so it may be a read error. In the same sample, other DNA sequences code for this CDR3. The gene calls are TRBV10-3 and TRBJ1-6, with unresolved D. Germline V gene data show CDR1 as ENHRY and CDR2 as SYGVKD. The CDR3 runs to 15 residues. DNA for the CDR3: TGTGCCATCAGTGAGCTTCAATCCTATAATTCACCCCTCCACTTC. Translated: CAISELQSYNSPLHF.

The chain employs TRBV2 and TRBJ2-3, with D possibly being TRBD2 (5 bases). CDR1 and CDR2 (germline): SNHLY, FYNNEI. The CDR3 sequence is 16 residues long. Trimming left V 7 bases short and J 4 bases short, with 21 bases between. CDR3 in DNA: TGTGCCAGCACGCCCGCGCGACTAATCGAAGCAGATACGCAGTATTTT. This sequence encodes CASTPARLIEADTQYF.

The chain links TRBV7-6 to TRBJ2-1; possibly TRBD1 or TRBD2 for D (5 bases each). Trimming shortened V by 6 bases and J by 4 bases, and 10 bases separated the two germline ends. The CDR3 length is 13 residues. Germline V CDR1 and CDR2: SGHVS, FNYEAQ. CDR3 DNA sequence: TGTGCCAGCAGTTCCGGGACGTACAATGAGCAGTTCTTC. It yields the protein CASSSGTYNEQFF.

The chain links TRBV29-1 to TRBJ2-4; the D gene is possibly TRBD1 (6 bases). V lost 4 bases and J 8 bases, leaving 15 bases between the germline ends. The germline V gene encodes CDR1 SQVTM and CDR2 ANQGSEA. This CDR3 is built from 13 residues. CDR3 region: CSVAGAERDIQYF. For the CDR3, the DNA is TGCAGCGTTGCAGGGGCCGAGAGAGACATTCAGTACTTC.

This clone was picked up one time. The CDR3 protein is CASSQVFLVGELFF. The CDR3 coding sequence is TGTGCCAGCAGCCAAGTATTTTTAGTCGGGGAGCTGTTTTTT. The gene calls are TRBV4-2 and TRBJ2-2; D call uncertain. This CDR3 comprises 14 residues. Germline V gene data show CDR1 as LGHNA and CDR2 as YNFKEQ. V was trimmed by 1 base and J by 7 bases, leaving 10 bases between them.